This T cell receptor (beta chain) was captured by sequencing in a study of metastatic and nonmetastatic thyroid tumors. Study in general: The authors compared repertoires across blood and tumor or nodule tissue from malignant and benign thyroid patients.

As handled by the study authors: A classifier of distant metastasis in papillary thyroid cancer was built from CDR3 differences (across clinicopathological groups). TCRdb called clones again from the PCR reads with MiXCR. Clone size and V and J calls follow TCRdb, not the original study. This table has just over 40,000 clones, roughly an eighth appearing once. General study results and limits: Versus benign nodules, malignant thyroid tumors reportedly had significantly higher TCR beta diversity, in blood and tumor.

None of the patients had undergone any treatment ahead of thyroid surgery. This clone was seen repeatedly, ten times or more. The target antigen is unknown. Trimming took 7 bases from V and 8 from J; bases not matched to a gene: 8. The germline V gene encodes CDR1 SGDLS and CDR2 YYNGEE. The CDR3 runs 13 residues. The chain combines TRBV9 with TRBJ1-1; the match to TRBD1 covers 10 bases. This receptor was obtained from a female donor with papillary thyroid cancer or a benign thyroid nodule (not recorded which). Some clones in this sample may be carry-over from other donors' samples. The specimen sequenced was blood. This CDR3 reads CASGAGTGDEAFF. DNA for the CDR3: TGTGCCAGCGGGGCCGGGACAGGGGACGAAGCTTTCTTT.